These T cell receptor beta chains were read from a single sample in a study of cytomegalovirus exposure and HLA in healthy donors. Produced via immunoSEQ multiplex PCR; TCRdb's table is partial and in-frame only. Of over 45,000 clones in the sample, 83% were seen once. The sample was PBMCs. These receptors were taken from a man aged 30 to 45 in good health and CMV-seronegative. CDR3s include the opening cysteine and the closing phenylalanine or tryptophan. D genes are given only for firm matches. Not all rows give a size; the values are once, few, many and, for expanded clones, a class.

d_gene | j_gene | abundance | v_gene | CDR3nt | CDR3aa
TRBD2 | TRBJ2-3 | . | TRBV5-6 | TGTGCCAGCAGCTTTAGCGGGGGGGCATGGGATACGCAGTATTTT | CASSFSGGAWDTQYF
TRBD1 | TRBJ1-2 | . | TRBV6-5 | TGTGCCAGCAGTTACTCGGGGACAGGACTCTATGGCTACACCTTC | CASSYSGTGLYGYTF
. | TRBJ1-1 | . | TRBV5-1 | TGCGCCAGCAGCGCGGGAGTGAACACTGAAGCTTTCTTT | CASSAGVNTEAFF
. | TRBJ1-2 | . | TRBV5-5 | TGTGCCAGCACTCCGGCGGGGGTGGGGCCTCATCCTACAGATGGCTACACCTTC | CASTPAGVGPHPTDGYTF
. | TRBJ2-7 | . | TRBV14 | TGTGCCAGCAGCCAAGATCTTTGGAAAGGGGAGGACGAGCAGTACTTC | CASSQDLWKGEDEQYF
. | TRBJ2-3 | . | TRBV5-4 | TGTGCCAGCAGCATAGGACTGTTGGGGGATACGCAGTATTTT | CASSIGLLGDTQYF
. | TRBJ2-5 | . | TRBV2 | TGTGCCAGCAATGAAGGGATCCGACAGATCCAAGAGACCCAGTACTTC | CASNEGIRQIQETQYF
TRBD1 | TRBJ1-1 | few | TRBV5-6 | TGTGCCAGCAGCTGGGGACAGCCGAACACTGAAGCTTTCTTT | CASSWGQPNTEAFF
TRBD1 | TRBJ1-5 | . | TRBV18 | TGTGCCAGCTCACCACTGGCAGGGGGCACGGGCAATCAGCCCCAGCATTTT | CASSPLAGGTGNQPQHF
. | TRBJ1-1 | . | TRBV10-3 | TGTGCCATCAGTGGGGGGGGGAACACTGAAGCTTTCTTT | CAISGGGNTEAFF
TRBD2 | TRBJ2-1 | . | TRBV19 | TGTGCCAGTATTCCGACTAGCGGGACCTACAATGAGCAGTTCTTC | CASIPTSGTYNEQFF
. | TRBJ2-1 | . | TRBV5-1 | TGCGCCAGCAGCTTGGGATGGGGCACCCACTCCTACAATGAGCAGTTCTTC | CASSLGWGTHSYNEQFF
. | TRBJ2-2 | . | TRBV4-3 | TGCGCCAGCAGCCAAGATTACGGTTTGGCCGGGGAGCTGTTTTTT | CASSQDYGLAGELFF
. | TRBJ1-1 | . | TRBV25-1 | TGTGCCAGCAGGGCAATGGGGCCTCGGAACACTGAAGCTTTCTTT | CASRAMGPRNTEAFF
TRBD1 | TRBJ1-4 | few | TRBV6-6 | TGTGCCAGCAGAACCGGGACAGGGTCAACTAATGAAAAACTGTTTTTT | CASRTGTGSTNEKLFF
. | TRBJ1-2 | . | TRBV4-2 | TGTGCCAGCAGCCGCAAACAGGGCTTCTATGGCTACACCTTC | CASSRKQGFYGYTF
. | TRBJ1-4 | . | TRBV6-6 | TGTGCCAGCACTCCCGGGGGGGGAGATGAAAAACTGTTTTTT | CASTPGGGDEKLFF
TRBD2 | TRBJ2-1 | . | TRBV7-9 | TGTGCCAGCAGCTTAGTATCGGGGGGGCTTTACAATGAGCAGTTCTTC | CASSLVSGGLYNEQFF
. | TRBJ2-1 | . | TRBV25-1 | TGTGCCAGCAGTGAACCCAACAGCTACAATGAGCAGTTCTTC | CASSEPNSYNEQFF
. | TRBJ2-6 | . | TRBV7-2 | TGTGCCAGCATCGGTAGTGACTCTGGGGCCAACGTCCTGACTTTC | CASIGSDSGANVLTF
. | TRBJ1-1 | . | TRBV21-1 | . | CASSKTFGAGAFF
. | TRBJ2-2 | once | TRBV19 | TGTGCCAGCGGGATTTCTTACACCGGGGAGCTGTTTTTT | CASGISYTGELFF
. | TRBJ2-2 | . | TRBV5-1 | TGCGCCAGTCATCAGGGGCGGAACACCGGGGAGCTGTTTTTT | CASHQGRNTGELFF
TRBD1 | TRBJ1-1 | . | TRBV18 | TGTGCCAGCTCCCTCATGACAGGGGGGAACACTGAAGCTTTCTTT | CASSLMTGGNTEAFF
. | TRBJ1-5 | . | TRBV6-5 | TGTGCCAGCAGTCGGGGACTGGATCAGCCCCAGCATTTT | CASSRGLDQPQHF
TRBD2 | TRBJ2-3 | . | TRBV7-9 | TGTGCCAGCAGCTTAGGAGCGGGGCTAGATACGCAGTATTTT | CASSLGAGLDTQYF
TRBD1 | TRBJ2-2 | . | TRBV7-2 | TGTGCCAGCAGCCCCTCCGGGACAGGTTTTACCGGGGAGCTGTTTTTT | CASSPSGTGFTGELFF
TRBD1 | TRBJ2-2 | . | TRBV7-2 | TGTGCCAGCCTCCAGGACAGGGTAAACACCGGGGAGCTGTTTTTT | CASLQDRVNTGELFF
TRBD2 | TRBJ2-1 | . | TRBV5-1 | TGCGCCAGCAGCTTGGAGCCAGCGGGGAAGAATGAGCAGTTCTTC | CASSLEPAGKNEQFF
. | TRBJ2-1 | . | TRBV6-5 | TGTGCCAGCAGTTACCTTGCGGGCTACAATGAGCAGTTCTTC | CASSYLAGYNEQFF
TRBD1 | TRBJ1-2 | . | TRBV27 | TGTGCCAGCGGATCCTCCACCGGGACAGGGGCTCCCTATGGCTACACCTTC | CASGSSTGTGAPYGYTF
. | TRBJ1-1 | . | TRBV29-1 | TGCAGCGTTGAGCGGGGTGGGACTGAAGCTTTCTTT | CSVERGGTEAFF
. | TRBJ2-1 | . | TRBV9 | TGTGCCAGCAGCGTAGGACTAGTGGGGTACAATGAGCAGTTCTTC | CASSVGLVGYNEQFF
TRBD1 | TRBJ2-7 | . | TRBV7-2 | TGTGCCAGCAGGCAGGGGGCTATCAACGAGCAGTACTTC | CASRQGAINEQYF
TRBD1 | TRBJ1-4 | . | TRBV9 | TGTGCCAGCAGCGTAGGGCAGGGGGTTGGTCGACTGTTTTTT | CASSVGQGVGRLFF
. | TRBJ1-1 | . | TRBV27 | TGTGCCAGCAGTTACCTGGACGGGGTTGAAGCTTTCTTT | CASSYLDGVEAFF
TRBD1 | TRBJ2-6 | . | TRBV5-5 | TGTGCCAGCAGCTTGGGTTTGGGGGACAGGGGGCCTGGGGCCAACGTCCTGACTTTC | CASSLGLGDRGPGANVLTF